A single sample is the source of the 17 T cell receptor beta chains below, sequenced in a study of Ad26.COV2.S vaccination and SARS-CoV-2 variants. Produced via immunoSEQ multiplex PCR; TCRdb's table is partial and in-frame only. The table records around 450,000 clones, approximately 90% of them present only once. Documented treatment: some 20 received Ad26.COV2.S at low or high dose, single or two shots; about five received placebo; per-sample allocation not given. Each sample was drawn 63 days after the first injection (of vaccine or placebo). The specimen comprised peripheral blood, sampled in a trial of Ad26.COV2.S vaccine versus placebo. The receptor source for this set is a person aged 18-65 years who received the Ad26.COV2.S COVID-19 vaccine or a placebo.

V and J are TRBV5-1 and TRBJ2-2; the match to TRBD1 covers 7 bases. V dropped 0 bases and J dropped 4; count of bases not matched to a gene: 3. The CDR3 has 15 amino acids. Germline CDR1 is SGHRS and CDR2 is YFSETQ. Here the CDR3 DNA reads TGCGCCAGCAGCTTGGAGTCAGGGGGCACCGGGGAGCTGTTTTTT. Protein sequence: CASSLESGGTGELFF. Looking up the rest from reference TRBV5-1 and TRBJ2-2 gives the full variable domain: KAGVTQTPRYLIKTRGQQVTLSCSPISGHRSVSWYQQTPGQGLQFLFEYFSETQRNKGNFPGRFSGRQFSNSRSEMNVSTLELGDSALYLCASSLESGGTGELFFGEGSRLTVL.

This clone has a single count. Different DNA sequences within this sample yield the same CDR3. The chain joins TRBV3-1 (or the pseudogene TRBV3-2) to TRBJ1-4; unclear D gene. The V and J ends lost 1 base and 6 bases respectively, with 3 bases between them. The V gene's germline CDR1 is LGHDT and CDR2 YNNKEL (reference sequence). The CDR3 spans 12 residues. The CDR3 loop reads CASSQVDEKLFF. CDR3 nucleotides: TGTGCCAGCAGCCAAGTCGATGAAAAACTGTTTTTT.

V is TRBV5-1 and J is TRBJ2-1; D tentatively fits TRBD1 or TRBD2 (5 bases each). Looked up from germline, CDR1 is SGHRS and CDR2 is YFSETQ. This CDR3 has 17 residues. The V end was cut by 6 bases, the J end by 4 bases, with 23 bases between. CDR3 in DNA: TGCGCCAGCACCAAAACCGGCGTGGGGGAAGTATACAATGAGCAGTTCTTC. Encoded protein: CASTKTGVGEVYNEQFF. The full variable domain, completed using reference TRBV5-1 and TRBJ2-1, is KAGVTQTPRYLIKTRGQQVTLSCSPISGHRSVSWYQQTPGQGLQFLFEYFSETQRNKGNFPGRFSGRQFSNSRSEMNVSTLELGDSALYLCASTKTGVGEVYNEQFFGPGTRLTVL.

In DNA, the CDR3 is TGTGCCAGCAGCTTCGACAGGGGAAGCGGCTACACCTTC. Amino acid sequence: CASSFDRGSGYTF. The V call is TRBV5-4, the J call TRBJ1-2; 8 bases are a match to TRBD1. The junction had 5 bases not matched to a gene; V was cut back by 2 bases and J by 8 bases. CDR1 is SGHNT and CDR2 is YYREEE in the germline V gene (reference sequence). The CDR3 extends over 13 amino acids.

This chain uses TRBV6-4 with TRBJ1-1; 7 bases are shared with TRBD1. Germline V gene lookup returns CDR1 MRHNA and CDR2 SNTAGT. V shed 3 bases, J shed 6 bases, and the junction held 7 bases outside the gene matches. The CDR3 loop spans 14 amino acids. CDR3: CASSEWPGGSEAFF. The CDR3 DNA reads TGTGCCAGCAGTGAGTGGCCAGGGGGGTCTGAAGCTTTCTTT.

The CDR3 sequence: CASSPGDSRSYEQYF. For the CDR3, the DNA is TGTGCCAGCAGTCCAGGGGACAGCCGATCCTACGAGCAGTACTTC. The chain couples TRBV6-5 to TRBJ2-7; 7 bases line up with TRBD1. Trimming cost V 5 bases and J 1 base; bases outside gene matches: 8. The CDR3 extends over 15 amino acids. The germline V gene encodes CDR1 MNHEY and CDR2 SVGAGI.

The J gene is TRBJ2-5, the V gene TRBV7-9, with 8 bases aligning to TRBD2. CDR3 length: 16 amino acids. V lost 1 base to trimming and J lost 4 bases; unmatched junction nucleotides: 8. CDR1 and CDR2 (germline): SEHNR, FQNEAQ (reference sequence). CDR3 DNA: TGTGCCAGCAGCTTAGGGGCGGGACTAGGGGGAGAGACCCAGTACTTC. Translated: CASSLGAGLGGETQYF. The full variable domain, its missing parts supplied by reference TRBV7-9 and TRBJ2-5, is DTGVSQNPRHKITKRGQNVTFRCDPISEHNRLYWYRQTLGQGPEFLTYFQNEAQLEKSRLLSDRFSAERPKGSFSTLEIQRTEQGDSAMYLCASSLGAGLGGETQYFGPGTRLLVL.

The V gene is TRBV3-1 (or the pseudogene TRBV3-2), the J gene TRBJ2-5; 7 bases match TRBD2. The CDR3 spans 13 residues. CDR1 and CDR2 (germline): LGHDT, YNNKEL (reference sequence). J lost 5 bases, V lost 3 bases, and 3 bases had no gene match. The CDR3 DNA sequence: TGTGCCAGCAGCCACTTTAGCGGGGAGACCCAGTACTTC. It is translated as CASSHFSGETQYF.

The CDR3, as DNA: TGTGCCAGCACCGAGGATCTGCAGGGATCATATCAGCCCCAGCATTTT. Translating gives CASTEDLQGSYQPQHF. This rearrangement joins TRBV7-8 to TRBJ1-5; TRBD1 is a possible D gene (5 bases). The CDR3 consists of 16 residues. In germline, CDR1 is SGHVS, CDR2 FQNEAQ. Trimming stripped 7 bases from V and 5 bases from J, with 21 bases between.

The rearrangement links TRBV4-1 to TRBJ1-2, with TRBD1 identical over 9 bases. Germline values: CDR1 MGHRA, CDR2 YSYEKL. The CDR3 runs to 15 residues. The junction had 5 bases not matched to a gene; V was cut back by 4 bases and J by 2 bases. The CDR3 region is CASSLIDRGNYGYTF. CDR3 nucleotide sequence: TGCGCCAGCAGCCTAATCGACAGGGGGAACTATGGCTACACCTTC.

The chain has TRBV5-8 and TRBJ1-5, with TRBD1 matching over 7 bases. Germline CDR1 and CDR2: SGHTS and YDEGEE. The CDR3 is 15 residues long. After removal of 2 bases from V and 6 bases from J, the junction contained 8 bases not matched to a gene. The CDR3 spells CASSFDRVPGQPQHF. As DNA, the CDR3 is TGTGCCAGCAGCTTCGACAGGGTCCCCGGTCAGCCCCAGCATTTT.

The V call is TRBV9, the J call TRBJ1-1; 8 bases line up with TRBD1. Germline V gene sequence: CDR1 SGDLS, CDR2 YYNGEE. CDR3 length: 15 residues. V lost 3 bases and J lost 6; bases outside the gene matches: 10. The CDR3 sequence is CASSAPDRGFAEAFF. The DNA of the CDR3 is TGTGCCAGCAGCGCCCCAGACAGGGGATTCGCTGAAGCTTTCTTT.

The genes are TRBV6-5 and TRBJ1-1; D is uncertain. This CDR3 spans 14 amino acids. Trimming took off 2 bases at V and 0 bases at J, with 7 bases between the two ends. CDR1 and CDR2 from the germline V gene are MNHEY and SVGAGI. The CDR3 DNA sequence: TGTGCCAGCAGTTACGAGCTGATGAACACTGAAGCTTTCTTT. As protein: CASSYELMNTEAFF.

The V and J genes are TRBV5-1 and TRBJ1-1; perhaps TRBD1 as D (6 bases). Germline CDR1 is SGHRS and CDR2 is YFSETQ. The V end was cut by 1 base, the J end by 1 base, with 8 bases between. This CDR3 contains 14 residues. CDR3 in amino acids: CASSLWGANTEAFF. The DNA of the CDR3 is TGCGCCAGCAGCTTGTGGGGGGCGAACACTGAAGCTTTCTTT.

The V call is TRBV11-2, the J call TRBJ1-4, with 8 bases fitting TRBD1. The CDR3 consists of 15 residues. Trimming took 5 bases from V and 8 from J; bases not matched to a gene: 10. Germline CDR1 is SGHAT and CDR2 is FQNNGV. CDR3 protein: CASSPQTGVREKLFF. The CDR3 nucleotides read TGTGCCAGCAGCCCACAGACAGGGGTGCGAGAAAAACTGTTTTTT.

This chain connects TRBV6-6 to TRBJ1-1; D is undetermined. V gave up 0 bases and J gave up 4 bases, with 12 bases separating them. Germline V gene lookup returns CDR1 MNHNY and CDR2 SVGAGI (reference sequence). The CDR3 is made up of 15 amino acids. As DNA, the CDR3 is TGTGCCAGCAGTTACTCGAAGGTGAAGGGCACTGAAGCTTTCTTT. This codes for CASSYSKVKGTEAFF.

The chain combines TRBV18 with TRBJ1-2; D not certain. Trimming pared 3 bases from V and 3 bases from J, leaving 14 bases between. Germline CDR1 is KGHSH and CDR2 is LQKENI. The CDR3 has 15 residues. CDR3 DNA sequence: TGTGCCAGCTCACCCGTTCTGGTAGGAGACTATGGCTACACCTTC. As protein: CASSPVLVGDYGYTF.